This TCR beta chain was sequenced during a study of blood T cell repertoires in COVID-19. For the study at large: PBMCs, B-cell-depleted T cells, or T cells provided the cDNA or gDNA that made up the material.

Patients in Seattle were enrolled during active infection, then followed longitudinally. Per the original data handling: Amplifying reference gene primers gave estimates of nucleated cell counts. Clones were sequenced by immunoSEQ multiplex PCR, and TCRdb holds only the in-frame ones, with some missing. V, J and clone size were drawn from that table, and D and trimming were deduced from the DNA. The repertoire holds 220,000 or so clones, with around 87% as singletons. Germline loops: CDR1 ENHRY, CDR2 SYGVKD. The V end lost 3 bases, the J end lost 4 bases, and 12 bases lay between the germline ends. This CDR3 region has 14 residues.

This sequence was found in a woman in her 50s with COVID-19, enrolled during active disease. The chain carries TRBV10-3 and TRBJ1-1; possible D gene TRBD1, 5 bases. Sequenced sample: peripheral blood. CDR3 coding DNA: TGTGCCATCAGTGATGGGGCCAGGGTCACTGAAGCTTTCTTT. Translated: CAISDGARVTEAFF.